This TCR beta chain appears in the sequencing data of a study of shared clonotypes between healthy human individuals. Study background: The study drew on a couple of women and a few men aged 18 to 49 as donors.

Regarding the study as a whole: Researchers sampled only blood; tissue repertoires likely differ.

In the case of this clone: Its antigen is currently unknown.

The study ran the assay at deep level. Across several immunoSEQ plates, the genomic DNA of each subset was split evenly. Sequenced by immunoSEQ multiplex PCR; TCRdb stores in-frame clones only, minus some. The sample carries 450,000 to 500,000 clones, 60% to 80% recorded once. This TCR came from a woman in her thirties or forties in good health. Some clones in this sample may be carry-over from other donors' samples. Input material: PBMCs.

CDR3 nucleotide sequence: TGTGCCAGCAGCGTAGCGGGGGGGCCACGCACAGATACGCAGTATTTT. This codes for CASSVAGGPRTDTQYF. V is TRBV9 and J is TRBJ2-3, with 8 bases aligning to TRBD2. After removal of 0 bases from V and 1 base from J, the junction contained 4 bases not matched to a gene. The CDR3 has 16 residues. Germline CDR1 and CDR2: SGDLS and YYNGEE.